This TCR beta chain was recorded in a study of T cell clonotyping in hematopoietic cell transplantation (dated by TCRdb to about 2021). A note on the overall study: A total of 110 to 150 blood samples were gathered in the study from fewer than 40 consecutive transplant recipients along with their related donors. Patient recruitment ran from 2015 to January 2017, and follow-up continued until late 2020 or death.

A single count supports this clone. The antigen it binds to is not known. Base qualities were left out, and no much larger clone turns up one base away. The full study reports these points: Donor and pretransplant recipient Inverse Simpson Index values predicted broader posttransplant TCR repertoire diversity. Overlap with donor repertoires was found for only a small fraction of recipient repertoires, with over 97% found to appear de novo at the given depth. The sample size was limited and the cells went unsorted, which meant the CD4 and CD8 repertoire contributions could not be told apart. A decrease in recipient TCR diversity was observed after transplant, and a progressive increase in pathologically expanded clonotypes was seen from day 30 to day 180.

For CDR1 and CDR2, the germline V gene lists SGHRS and YFSETQ. The CDR3, cysteine through phenylalanine, is 14 amino acids long. Only the CDR3 portion is preserved as DNA: 42 bases, with reading frame beginning at the first base. The germline ends are 8 bases apart after V is trimmed by 0 bases and J by 7 bases. For TCR beta sequencing, blood samples came from the related transplant donors. Nuclei Lysis Solution was used to extract genomic DNA from fresh or cryopreserved unfractionated peripheral blood mononuclear cells. TCR beta CDR3 regions were amplified from genomic DNA with the immunoSEQ assay, a bias-controlled multiplex PCR using V- and J-specific primers. A proprietary barcode and Illumina adapter sequences were added to the CDR3 amplicons in a second PCR step. An Illumina MiSeq instrument was used to sequence the CDR3 libraries. Processing in the source paper ran as follows. immunoSEQ Analyzer 3.0 was used for export and quality control, with R Bioconductor and Immunarch used for downstream analyses. Only productive rearrangements in the normalized downsampled data set were used to calculate repertoire metrics. In the normalized cohort, a clonotype counted as pathologically expanded if the clonotype was larger than 5 templates. The Inverse Simpson Index served as the measure of repertoire diversity. CMV-specificity analyses were carried out on the non-normalized data set to capture all clonotypes. What TCRdb holds here is the immuneACCESS table cut down to in-frame rearrangements. Part of the clones is not present; checked against another copy, under half of the missing clones reflect an unresolved V gene, and the others are unexplained. The DNA was the basis for D and trimming; V, J and clone size are from that table. Within this sample are 15,000 to 20,000 clones, with 80% to 90% of them counted one time only. Around 4.5% of the sample is in the top ten clones.

This TCR derives from a woman aged 35 to 49 in good health. Some clones in this sample may be carry-over from other donors' samples. Sequencing input: peripheral blood mononuclear cells. Here the chain combines TRBV5-1 and TRBJ1-6; the D gene remains uncertain. The base sequence is TGCGCCAGCAGCTTGGACCCTTGGAATTCACCCCTCCACTTT. Its protein product is CASSLDPWNSPLHF.